This TCR beta chain was observed in a study of T-cell memory formation after mild COVID-19. Study information: TCR clusters mostly belonged to single donors.

MiXCR, run by TCRdb on the 5' RACE reads, gives a single entry per CDR3 protein. The table lists roughly 13,000 distinct CDR3 sequences, approximately 20% of them singletons. Germline CDR1 and CDR2: SGHDT and YYEEEE. The CDR3 totals 14 residues. Trimming took off 2 bases at V and 8 bases at J, with 13 bases between the two ends. Study-wide findings and caveats: In pre-infection memory, a portion of responding clones appeared, which suggested that cross-reactive memory joined. CD4+ bias marked clones expanding day 15 to 37, unlike balanced contracting clones. Of the contracting clones, CD4+ ones lay mainly in CM and EM, and CD8+ ones in EMRA.

The table lists this clonotype with many counts. The antigen is unknown. This clonotype was sampled from an adult woman who had mild COVID-19 (a few samples of this study predate the infection). Cell type and time point are not known. The rearrangement links TRBV5-6 to TRBJ2-2; TRBD1 might be the D (6 bases). The sequenced sample was PBMCs or a T cell subset sorted from them (not recorded which). CDR3 sequence: CASSFTGWLGELFF. CDR3 DNA: TGTGCCAGCAGCTTCACAGGGTGGCTTGGGGAGCTGTTTTTT.